The 21 T cell receptor beta chains reported below all come from one sample, sequenced in a study of blood T cell repertoires in COVID-19. Libraries were prepared by immunoSEQ multiplex PCR; TCRdb keeps only in-frame clonotypes and omits some of them. Of roughly 290,000 clones in the sample, 70% to 90% are singletons; the top ten hold roughly 2%. The specimen sequenced was PBMCs or T cells enriched from blood (not recorded which). The origin of the receptors is a man in his thirties or forties who had recovered from COVID-19.

The table lists this clone with a count of one. The chain is built from TRBV27 and TRBJ2-2; 7 positions agree with TRBD1. Germline CDR1 MNHEY, CDR2 SMNVEV (reference sequence). The CDR3 extends over 15 amino acids. V lost 10 bases to trimming and J lost 1 base; unmatched junction nucleotides: 9. The CDR3 is CATKGNRGNTGELFF. The CDR3 nucleotides read TGTGCCACCAAGGGGAACAGGGGGAACACCGGGGAGCTGTTTTTT.

This chain connects TRBV4-2 to TRBJ1-4; D call uncertain. The V gene lost 4 bases and the J gene lost 0 bases, with 12 bases spanning the gap. The CDR3 contains 16 residues. Germline CDR1 is LGHNA and CDR2 is YNFKEQ. The CDR3 sequence: CASSLAATATNEKLFF. Written as DNA, the CDR3 is TGTGCCAGCAGCCTAGCGGCGACCGCAACTAATGAAAAACTGTTTTTT.

On this clone: Other DNA sequences in the same sample also yield this CDR3. The chain uses TRBV6-5 and TRBJ1-2; possibly TRBD1 for D (6 bases). The germline V gene encodes CDR1 MNHEY and CDR2 SVGAGI. Trimming took 6 bases from V and 5 from J, leaving 10 bases between them. The CDR3 is 12 amino acids. DNA for the CDR3: TGTGCCAGCAGCCTGCAGGGGTATGGCTACACCTTC. Amino acid sequence: CASSLQGYGYTF.

The genes are TRBV18 and TRBJ1-5; 10 bases line up with TRBD1. Germline CDR1 and CDR2: KGHSH and LQKENI. This CDR3 contains 17 residues. J lost 6 bases, V lost 3 bases, and 11 bases had no gene match. The CDR3 loop reads CASSPTGGTGVGQPQHF. As DNA, the CDR3 is TGTGCCAGCTCACCCACGGGGGGGACAGGGGTAGGTCAGCCCCAGCATTTT.

This chain links TRBV5-1 with TRBJ2-1; possible D gene TRBD1, 6 bases. V dropped 2 bases and J dropped 2 bases, with 8 bases sitting between them. The CDR3 spans 14 residues. Germline assignment: CDR1 SGHRS and CDR2 YFSETQ. The CDR3 loop reads CASSFRGTYNEQFF. The DNA for the CDR3 is TGCGCCAGCAGCTTTAGGGGGACCTACAATGAGCAGTTCTTC.

The chain recombines TRBV5-6 with TRBJ1-1; the match to TRBD1 covers 10 bases. CDR1 and CDR2 from the germline V gene are SGHDT and YYEEEE. The CDR3 contains 15 residues. Trimming removed 4 bases from V and 3 bases from J; junction bases left unmatched: 6. In DNA, the CDR3 is TGTGCCAGCAGCCGTGGGACAGGGGAGGACACTGAAGCTTTCTTT. Translated, it gives CASSRGTGEDTEAFF.

This clone appeared a single time. The chain recombines TRBV7-2 with TRBJ2-7; 8 bases map to TRBD1. This CDR3 contains 17 residues. Germline assignment: CDR1 SGHTA and CDR2 FQGNSA. The J segment lost 7 bases and the V segment lost 0 bases, leaving 14 bases of the junction unmatched. The CDR3 bases are TGTGCCAGCAGCTTAGCAGCCGGGACAGGCGGTCTGGGGGAGCAGTACTTC. Translated: CASSLAAGTGGLGEQYF.

This clone was recorded only once. The J gene is TRBJ2-1, the V gene TRBV5-1; 11 bases line up with TRBD2. Germline CDR1 and CDR2: SGHRS and YFSETQ. The ends lost 2 bases at V and 6 bases at J; junction bases unmatched: 4. The CDR3 consists of 15 residues. This CDR3 reads CASSFSSGGRNEQFF. CDR3 in DNA: TGCGCCAGCAGCTTCTCTAGCGGGGGGCGCAATGAGCAGTTCTTC.

The rearrangement joins TRBV18 to TRBJ2-4; a weak D match, TRBD1 (5 bases). The CDR3 contains 14 residues. The germline CDR1 and CDR2 sequences are KGHSH and LQKENI. Trimming shortened V by 6 bases and J by 0 bases, and 9 bases separated the two germline ends. The CDR3 coding sequence is TGTGCCAGCTCTACAGGATTAGCCAAAAACATTCAGTACTTC. Amino acid sequence: CASSTGLAKNIQYF.

The genes are TRBV7-6 and TRBJ1-1, with D possibly being TRBD1 (5 bases). Trimming took 9 bases from V and 1 from J, leaving 18 bases between them. Germline CDR1 and CDR2: SGHVS and FNYEAQ. The CDR3 contains 15 residues. The CDR3 spells CASSALEGTNTEAFF. Written as DNA, the CDR3 is TGTGCCAGTTCGGCCTTGGAGGGGACGAACACTGAAGCTTTCTTT.

This sequence joins TRBV7-8 and TRBJ1-1; D perhaps matches TRBD1 (6 bases). The length of the CDR3 is 13 residues. Trimming stripped 0 bases from V and 5 bases from J, with 7 bases between. The germline gives CDR1 SGHVS, CDR2 FQNEAQ. The CDR3, as DNA: TGTGCCAGCAGCTTAGCGACAGGTACTGAAGCTTTCTTT. Translated: CASSLATGTEAFF.

This chain uses TRBV15 with TRBJ2-2; D may be TRBD2 (6 bases). This CDR3 spans 17 amino acids. CDR1 and CDR2 from the germline V gene are LNHNV and YYDKDF (reference sequence). V was cut by 2 bases and J by 4 bases, with 17 bases left in between. The CDR3 spells CATSRSRTEGATGELFF. CDR3 DNA sequence: TGTGCCACCAGCAGATCTAGGACGGAGGGTGCCACCGGGGAGCTGTTTTTT.

V and J are TRBV6-2 or TRBV6-3 and TRBJ1-2, with D possibly TRBD1 on 5 matching bases. The CDR3 has 16 amino acids. CDR1 is MNHEY and CDR2 is SVGEGT in the germline V gene. The ends were cut back, 6 bases at V and 7 bases at J, with 24 bases in the middle. CDR3 DNA: TGTGCCAGCAGCCCCCCGCCGGGCAGGGCAACCCCTGGCTACACCTTC. Residues: CASSPPPGRATPGYTF.

The V and J genes are TRBV7-2 and TRBJ1-1; possibly TRBD1 for D (5 bases). The CDR3 extends over 15 amino acids. In germline, CDR1 is SGHTA, CDR2 FQGNSA. Trimming took 6 bases from V and 6 from J, leaving 20 bases between them. DNA of the CDR3: TGTGCCAGCAGTCGTATGGGGGGGTCTATCGCTGAAGCTTTCTTT. This codes for CASSRMGGSIAEAFF. Combining the CDR3 with reference TRBV7-2 and TRBJ1-1 gives the whole variable domain GAGVSQSPSNKVTEKGKDVELRCDPISGHTALYWYRQSLGQGLEFLIYFQGNSAPDKSGLPSDRFSAERTGGSVSTLTIQRTQQEDSAVYLCASSRMGGSIAEAFFGQGTRLTVV.

This clone was observed a single time. This rearrangement joins TRBV11-2 to TRBJ1-1; D remains ambiguous. The germline V and J ends were trimmed by 4 bases and 1 base, with 7 bases remaining between them. Germline V gene lookup returns CDR1 SGHAT and CDR2 FQNNGV. This CDR3 is built from 13 residues. The CDR3 sequence is CASSSSGNTEAFF. As DNA, the CDR3 is TGTGCCAGCAGCTCCTCAGGGAACACTGAAGCTTTCTTT.

The CDR3 bases are TGTGCCAGCAGTTCGGAGCAGGGTTATGAAAAACTGTTTTTT. Its translation: CASSSEQGYEKLFF. This rearrangement joins TRBV11-2 to TRBJ1-4; D may be TRBD1 (5 bases). The CDR3 contains 14 residues. In germline, CDR1 is SGHAT, CDR2 FQNNGV. V shed 6 bases and J shed 6 bases, with 14 bases lying between them.

This rearrangement joins TRBV3-1 (or the pseudogene TRBV3-2) to TRBJ2-7; 9 bases are a match to TRBD1. V dropped 3 bases and J dropped 4; count of bases not matched to a gene: 7. The V gene's germline CDR1 is LGHDT and CDR2 YNNKEL (reference sequence). This CDR3 comprises 15 residues. The CDR3 loop is CASSHAGTGTYEQYF. CDR3 coding DNA: TGTGCCAGCAGCCACGCCGGGACAGGGACATACGAGCAGTACTTC.

The chain combines TRBV5-1 with TRBJ1-5, with D maybe TRBD1 (5 bases). Trimming took 0 bases from V and 5 from J, leaving 12 bases between them. Germline V gene data show CDR1 as SGHRS and CDR2 as YFSETQ. This CDR3 is 15 amino acids long. The chain's CDR3 is CASSLDGSGDQPQHF. CDR3 DNA sequence: TGCGCCAGCAGCTTGGATGGTTCGGGGGATCAGCCCCAGCATTTT.

The V call is TRBV18, the J call TRBJ2-1; 8 positions agree with TRBD1. Trimming removed 4 bases from V and 6 bases from J; junction bases left unmatched: 5. CDR1 KGHSH and CDR2 LQKENI come from the germline V gene. This CDR3 spans 14 amino acids. The CDR3 is CASSRAGGLNEQFF. The CDR3 DNA is TGTGCCAGCTCACGGGCAGGGGGCCTCAATGAGCAGTTCTTC.

The chain employs TRBV29-1 and TRBJ2-7; 7 bases line up with TRBD1. Looked up from germline, CDR1 is SQVTM and CDR2 is ANQGSEA. The CDR3 runs to 12 residues. The ends lost 7 bases at V and 5 bases at J; junction bases unmatched: 8. CDR3 sequence reads: CSGPGQLNEQYF. The CDR3 DNA follows: TGCAGCGGCCCGGGACAGCTCAACGAGCAGTACTTC.

This clone was recorded a few times. This chain connects TRBV30 to TRBJ1-2; D unresolved. V was pared by 0 bases and J by 4 bases, with 9 bases between. The CDR3 sequence is 13 residues long. Germline loops: CDR1 GTSNPN, CDR2 SVGIG (reference sequence). The CDR3 nucleotides read TGTGCCTGGAGTGTAAAAGCCGCCTATGGCTACACCTTC. This translates into CAWSVKAAYGYTF. Full variable domain (outside the CDR3, taken from reference TRBV30 and TRBJ1-2): SQTIHQWPATLVQPVGSPLSLECTVEGTSNPNLYWYRQAAGRGLQLLFYSVGIGQISSEVPQNLSASRPQDRQFILSSKKLLLSDSGFYLCAWSVKAAYGYTFGSGTRLTVV.